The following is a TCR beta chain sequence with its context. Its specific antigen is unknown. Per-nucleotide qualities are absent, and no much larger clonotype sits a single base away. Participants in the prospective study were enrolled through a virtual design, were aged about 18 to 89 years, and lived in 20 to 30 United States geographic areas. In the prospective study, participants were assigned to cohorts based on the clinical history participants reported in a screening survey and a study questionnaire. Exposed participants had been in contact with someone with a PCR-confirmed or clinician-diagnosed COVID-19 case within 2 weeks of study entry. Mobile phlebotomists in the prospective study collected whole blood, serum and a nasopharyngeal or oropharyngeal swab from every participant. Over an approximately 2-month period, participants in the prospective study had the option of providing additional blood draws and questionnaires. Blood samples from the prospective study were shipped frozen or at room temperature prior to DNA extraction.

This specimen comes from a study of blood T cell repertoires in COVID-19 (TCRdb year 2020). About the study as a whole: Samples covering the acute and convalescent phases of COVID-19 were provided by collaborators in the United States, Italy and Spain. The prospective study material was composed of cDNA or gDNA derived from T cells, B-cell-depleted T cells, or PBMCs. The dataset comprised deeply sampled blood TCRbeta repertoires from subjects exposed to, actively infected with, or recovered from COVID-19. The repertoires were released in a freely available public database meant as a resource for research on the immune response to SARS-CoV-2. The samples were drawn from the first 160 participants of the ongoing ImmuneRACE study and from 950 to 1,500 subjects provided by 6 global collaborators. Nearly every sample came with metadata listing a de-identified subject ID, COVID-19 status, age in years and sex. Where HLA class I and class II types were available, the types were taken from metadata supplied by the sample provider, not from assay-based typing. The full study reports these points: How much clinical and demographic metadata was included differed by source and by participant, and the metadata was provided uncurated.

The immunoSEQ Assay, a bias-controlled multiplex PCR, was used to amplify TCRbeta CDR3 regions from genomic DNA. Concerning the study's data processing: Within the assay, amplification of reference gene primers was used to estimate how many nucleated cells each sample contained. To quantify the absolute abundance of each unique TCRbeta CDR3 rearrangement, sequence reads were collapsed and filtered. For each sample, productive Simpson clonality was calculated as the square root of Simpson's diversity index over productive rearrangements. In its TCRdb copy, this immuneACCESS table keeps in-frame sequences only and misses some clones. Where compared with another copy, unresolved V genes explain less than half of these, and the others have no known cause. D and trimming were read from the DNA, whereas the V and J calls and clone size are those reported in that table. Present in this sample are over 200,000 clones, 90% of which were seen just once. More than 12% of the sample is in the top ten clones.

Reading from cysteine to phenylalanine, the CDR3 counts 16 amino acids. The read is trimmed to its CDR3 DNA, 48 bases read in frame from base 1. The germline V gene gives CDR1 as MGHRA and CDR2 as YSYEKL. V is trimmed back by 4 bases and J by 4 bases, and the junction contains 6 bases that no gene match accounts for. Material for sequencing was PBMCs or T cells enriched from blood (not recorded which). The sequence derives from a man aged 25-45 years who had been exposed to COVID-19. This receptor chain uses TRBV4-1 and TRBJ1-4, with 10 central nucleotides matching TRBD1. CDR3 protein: CASSLGTGAGNEKLFF. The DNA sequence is TGCGCCAGCAGCCTAGGGACAGGGGCCGGTAATGAAAAACTGTTTTTT.